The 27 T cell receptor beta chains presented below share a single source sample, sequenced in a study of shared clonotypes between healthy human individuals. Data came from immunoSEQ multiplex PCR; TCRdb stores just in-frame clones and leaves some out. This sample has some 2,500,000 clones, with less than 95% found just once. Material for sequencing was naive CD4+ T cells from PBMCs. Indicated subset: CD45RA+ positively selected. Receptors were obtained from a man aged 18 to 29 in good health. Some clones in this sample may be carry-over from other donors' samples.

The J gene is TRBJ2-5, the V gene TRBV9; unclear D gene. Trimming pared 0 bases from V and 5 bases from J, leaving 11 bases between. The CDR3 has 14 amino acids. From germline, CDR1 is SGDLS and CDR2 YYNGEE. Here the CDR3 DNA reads TGTGCCAGCAGCGTAGGGAGTAGAAGGGAGACCCAGTACTTC. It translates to CASSVGSRRETQYF.

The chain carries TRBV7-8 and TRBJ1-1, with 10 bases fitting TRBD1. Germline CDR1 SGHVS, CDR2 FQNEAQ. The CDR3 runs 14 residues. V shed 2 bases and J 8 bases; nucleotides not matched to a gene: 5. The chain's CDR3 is CASSLPGQGKEAFF. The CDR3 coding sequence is TGTGCCAGCAGCTTACCGGGACAGGGGAAAGAAGCTTTCTTT.

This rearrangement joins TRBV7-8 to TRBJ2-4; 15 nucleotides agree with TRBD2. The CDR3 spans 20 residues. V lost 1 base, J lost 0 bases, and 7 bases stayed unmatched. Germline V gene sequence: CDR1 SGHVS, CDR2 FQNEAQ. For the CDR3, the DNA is TGTGCCAGCAGCTTAGGTTTCGGACTAGCGGGAGGGGTAGCCAAAAACATTCAGTACTTC. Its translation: CASSLGFGLAGGVAKNIQYF.

CDR3 bases: TGTGCCAGCAGCTCACCCAGGGGGGTAGGGTACGAGCAGTACTTC. This codes for CASSSPRGVGYEQYF. This chain connects TRBV7-3 to TRBJ2-7, with a tentative D call TRBD1 (7 bases). This CDR3 region has 15 residues. V was cut by 4 bases and J by 4 bases, with 17 bases left in between. CDR1 and CDR2 (germline): SGHTA, FQGTGA.

The CDR3 DNA is TGTGCCAGCAGTTACAGCAGGACCGCCACTGAAGCTTTCTTT. It encodes CASSYSRTATEAFF. This chain uses TRBV6-5 with TRBJ1-1; D call uncertain. Germline V gives CDR1 MNHEY, CDR2 SVGAGI. This CDR3 comprises 14 residues. Between the trimmed V and J ends, which lost 2 bases and 4 bases, there was a span of 11 bases.

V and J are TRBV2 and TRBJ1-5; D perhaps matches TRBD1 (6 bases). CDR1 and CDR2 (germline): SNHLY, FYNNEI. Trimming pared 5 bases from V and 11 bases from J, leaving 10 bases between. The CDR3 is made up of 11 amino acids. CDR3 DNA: TGTGCCAGCAGTTCAGGGGAGACCCAGCATTTT. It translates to CASSSGETQHF.

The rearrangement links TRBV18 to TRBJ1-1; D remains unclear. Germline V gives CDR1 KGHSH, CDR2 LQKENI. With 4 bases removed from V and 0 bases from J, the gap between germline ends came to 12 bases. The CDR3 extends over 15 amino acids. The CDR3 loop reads CASSQGAPMNTEAFF. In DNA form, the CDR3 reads TGTGCCAGCTCACAGGGAGCCCCCATGAACACTGAAGCTTTCTTT.

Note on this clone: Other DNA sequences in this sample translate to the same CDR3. The DNA of the CDR3 is TGTGCCAGCTCCCGAGGGGGTGCCTACGAGCAGTACTTC. The encoded protein is CASSRGGAYEQYF. The chain recombines TRBV18 with TRBJ2-7, with a tentative D call TRBD1 (6 bases). Germline CDR1 is KGHSH and CDR2 is LQKENI. V was trimmed by 6 bases and J by 2 bases, leaving 11 bases between them. CDR3 length: 13 amino acids.

The CDR3 loop reads CASSFTGEGQPQHF. The CDR3 bases are TGCGCCAGCAGCTTTACAGGGGAAGGCCAGCCCCAGCATTTT. V gene TRBV5-1 combines with J gene TRBJ1-5; 7 positions match TRBD1. This CDR3 has 14 amino acids. Germline V lookup: CDR1 SGHRS, CDR2 YFSETQ. V was pared by 2 bases and J by 7 bases, with 6 bases of the junction left unmatched. Full variable domain (missing parts from reference TRBV5-1 and TRBJ1-5): KAGVTQTPRYLIKTRGQQVTLSCSPISGHRSVSWYQQTPGQGLQFLFEYFSETQRNKGNFPGRFSGRQFSNSRSEMNVSTLELGDSALYLCASSFTGEGQPQHFGDGTRLSIL.

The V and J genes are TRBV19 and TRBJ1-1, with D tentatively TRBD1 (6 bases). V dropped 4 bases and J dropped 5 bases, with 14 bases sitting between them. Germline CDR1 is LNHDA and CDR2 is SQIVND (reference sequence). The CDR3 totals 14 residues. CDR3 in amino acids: CASSTLSGETEAFF. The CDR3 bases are TGTGCCAGTAGTACCCTCTCAGGGGAAACTGAAGCTTTCTTT.

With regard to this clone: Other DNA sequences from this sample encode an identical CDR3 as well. The CDR3 bases are TGTGCCATCAGTGGGGGACAGAGACAAGAGACCCAGTACTTC. Protein: CAISGGQRQETQYF. V is TRBV10-3 and J is TRBJ2-5, with TRBD1 identical over 7 bases. CDR1 ENHRY and CDR2 SYGVKD come from the germline V gene. The V segment lost 4 bases and the J segment 2 bases; nucleotides outside the gene matches: 4. CDR3 size: 14 residues.

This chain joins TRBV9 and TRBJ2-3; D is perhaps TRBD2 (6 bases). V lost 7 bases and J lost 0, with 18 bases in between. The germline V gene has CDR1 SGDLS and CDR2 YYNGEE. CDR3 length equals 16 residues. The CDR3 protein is CASAPRLEGSTDTQYF. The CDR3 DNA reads TGTGCCAGCGCCCCCCGGTTGGAGGGGAGCACAGATACGCAGTATTTT.

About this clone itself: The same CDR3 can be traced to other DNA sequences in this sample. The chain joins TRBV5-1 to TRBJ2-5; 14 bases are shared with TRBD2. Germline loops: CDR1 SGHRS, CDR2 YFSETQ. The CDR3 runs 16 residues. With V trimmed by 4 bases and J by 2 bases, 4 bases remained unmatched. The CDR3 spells CASSPGLAGGQETQYF. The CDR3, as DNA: TGCGCCAGCAGCCCCGGACTAGCGGGAGGACAAGAGACCCAGTACTTC.

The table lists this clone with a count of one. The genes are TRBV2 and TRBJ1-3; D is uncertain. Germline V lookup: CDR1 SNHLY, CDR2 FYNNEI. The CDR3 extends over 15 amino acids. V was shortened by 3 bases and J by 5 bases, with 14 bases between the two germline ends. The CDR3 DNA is TGTGCCAGCAGTGACGCCCGGGAACCGAGAAACACCATATATTTT. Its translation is CASSDAREPRNTIYF.

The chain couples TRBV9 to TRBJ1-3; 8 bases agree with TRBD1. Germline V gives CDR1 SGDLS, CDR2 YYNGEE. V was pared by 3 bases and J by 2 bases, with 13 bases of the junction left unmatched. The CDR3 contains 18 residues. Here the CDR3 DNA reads TGTGCCAGCAGCGCTCCGTGGACAGGGTCCCTCACTGGAAACACCATATATTTT. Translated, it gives CASSAPWTGSLTGNTIYF.

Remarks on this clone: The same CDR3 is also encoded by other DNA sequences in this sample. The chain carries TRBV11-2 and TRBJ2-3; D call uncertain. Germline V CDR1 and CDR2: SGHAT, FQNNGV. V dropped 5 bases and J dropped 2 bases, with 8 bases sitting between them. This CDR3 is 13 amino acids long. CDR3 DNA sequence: TGTGCCAGCAGCCCCACTAACACAGATACGCAGTATTTT. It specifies CASSPTNTDTQYF.

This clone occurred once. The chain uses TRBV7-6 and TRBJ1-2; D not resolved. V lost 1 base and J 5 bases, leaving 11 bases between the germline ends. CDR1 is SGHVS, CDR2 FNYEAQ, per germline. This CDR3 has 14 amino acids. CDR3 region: CASSLDSRGYGYTF. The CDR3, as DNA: TGTGCCAGCAGCTTAGATTCACGGGGTTATGGCTACACCTTC.

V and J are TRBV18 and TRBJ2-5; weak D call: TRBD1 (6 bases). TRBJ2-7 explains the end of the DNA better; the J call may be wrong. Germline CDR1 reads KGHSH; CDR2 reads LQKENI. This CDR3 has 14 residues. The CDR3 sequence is CASSRTAASYEQYF. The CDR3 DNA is TGTGCCAGCTCACGGACAGCCGCTTCCTACGAGCAGTACTTC.

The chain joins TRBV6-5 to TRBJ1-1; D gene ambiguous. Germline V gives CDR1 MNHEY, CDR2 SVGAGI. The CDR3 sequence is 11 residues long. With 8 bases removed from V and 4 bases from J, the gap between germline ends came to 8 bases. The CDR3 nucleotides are TGTGCCAGCCTGGGGTTCACTGAAGCTTTCTTT. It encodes CASLGFTEAFF.

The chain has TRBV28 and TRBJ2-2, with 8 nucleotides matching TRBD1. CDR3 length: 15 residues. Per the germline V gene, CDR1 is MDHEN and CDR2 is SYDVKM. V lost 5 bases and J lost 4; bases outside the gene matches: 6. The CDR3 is CASSPRDRFTGELFF. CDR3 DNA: TGTGCCAGCAGTCCCCGGGACAGGTTCACCGGGGAGCTGTTTTTT.

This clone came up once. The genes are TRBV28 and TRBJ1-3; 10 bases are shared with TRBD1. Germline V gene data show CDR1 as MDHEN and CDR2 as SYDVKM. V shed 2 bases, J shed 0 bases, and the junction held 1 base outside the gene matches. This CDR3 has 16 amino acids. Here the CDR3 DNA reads TGTGCCAGCAGTTTAGGGACAGGGGCCTCTGGAAACACCATATATTTT. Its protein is CASSLGTGASGNTIYF.

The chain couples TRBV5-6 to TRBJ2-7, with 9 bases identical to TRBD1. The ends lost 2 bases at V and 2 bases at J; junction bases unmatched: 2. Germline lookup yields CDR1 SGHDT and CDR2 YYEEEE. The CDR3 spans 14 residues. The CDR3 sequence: CASSFRDRAYEQYF. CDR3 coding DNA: TGTGCCAGCAGCTTCCGGGACAGGGCCTACGAGCAGTACTTC. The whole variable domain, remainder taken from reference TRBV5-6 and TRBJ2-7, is DAGVTQSPTHLIKTRGQQVTLRCSPKSGHDTVSWYQQALGQGPQFIFQYYEEEERQRGNFPDRFSGHQFPNYSSELNVNALLLGDSALYLCASSFRDRAYEQYFGPGTRLTVT.

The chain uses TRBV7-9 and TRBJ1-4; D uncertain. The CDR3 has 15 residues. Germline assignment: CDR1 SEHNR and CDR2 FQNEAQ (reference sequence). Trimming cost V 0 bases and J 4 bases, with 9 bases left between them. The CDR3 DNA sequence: TGTGCCAGCAGCTTAGCAGGCCGCTTTAATGAAAAACTGTTTTTT. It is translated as CASSLAGRFNEKLFF.

The CDR3 here is CASSAPGQGAHEQYF. DNA for the CDR3: TGTGCCAGCAGTGCTCCGGGACAGGGGGCCCACGAGCAGTACTTC. This chain links TRBV25-1 with TRBJ2-7, with 12 bases lining up with TRBD1. The CDR3 sequence is 15 residues long. V was pared by 4 bases and J by 5 bases, with 6 bases of the junction left unmatched. Germline CDR1 reads MGHDK; CDR2 reads SYGVNS.

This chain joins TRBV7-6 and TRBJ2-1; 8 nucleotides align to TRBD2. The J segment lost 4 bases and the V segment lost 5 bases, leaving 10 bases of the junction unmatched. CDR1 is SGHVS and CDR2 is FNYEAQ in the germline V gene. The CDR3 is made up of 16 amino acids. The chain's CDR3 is CASSPVGTSNYNEQFF. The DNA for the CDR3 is TGTGCCAGCAGCCCCGTCGGGACTAGTAATTACAATGAGCAGTTCTTC.

This CDR3 is CASTRQWYGYTF. CDR3 bases: TGTGCCAGCACGCGACAGTGGTATGGCTACACCTTC. This chain joins TRBV6-1 and TRBJ1-2; a possible D gene is TRBD1 (5 bases). Deletions cut 7 bases from V and 5 bases from J, with 11 bases between. CDR3 length: 12 residues. From germline, CDR1 is MNHNS and CDR2 SASEGT.

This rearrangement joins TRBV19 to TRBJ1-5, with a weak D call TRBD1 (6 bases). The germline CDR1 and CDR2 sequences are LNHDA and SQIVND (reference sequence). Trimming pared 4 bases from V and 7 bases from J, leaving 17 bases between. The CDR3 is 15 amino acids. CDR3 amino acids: CASSRETGKGQPQHF. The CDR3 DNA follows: TGTGCCAGTAGTAGGGAGACAGGCAAAGGACAGCCCCAGCATTTT. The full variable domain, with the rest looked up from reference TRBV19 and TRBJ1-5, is DGGITQSPKYLFRKEGQNVTLSCEQNLNHDAMYWYRQDPGQGLRLIYYSQIVNDFQKGDIAEGYSVSREKKESFPLTVTSAQKNPTAFYLCASSRETGKGQPQHFGDGTRLSIL.